The source of this T cell receptor beta chain is a study of cytomegalovirus exposure and HLA in healthy donors. Study results and limitations: The presence/absence work took it that sequencing depth was about the same across donors. There were about 160 TCR beta chains listed as cytomegalovirus-associated. Specificity of a few CMV-associated chains for CMV antigens was verified in vitro. Common viral pathogens seemed to be connected with several of the most significant clusters, according to a later analysis.

This CDR3 region has 13 residues. V dropped 8 bases and J dropped 5 bases, with 15 bases sitting between them. The germline V gene has CDR1 MNHEY and CDR2 SMNVEV (reference sequence). The PCR employed 60 Vbeta primers together with 13 Jbeta primers. Produced via immunoSEQ multiplex PCR; TCRdb's table is partial and in-frame only. The sample carries 190,000 or so clones, roughly 80% recorded once. Comment on this clone: The antigen is undetermined.

The TCR was taken from a man aged 50 to 60 in good health and CMV-seronegative. The source material was PBMCs. The V gene is TRBV27, the J gene TRBJ1-2, with D tentatively TRBD1 (6 bases). CDR3 residues: CASRTVNAYGYTF. In DNA, the CDR3 is TGTGCCAGCCGGACAGTTAATGCGTATGGCTACACCTTC.